Below, one T cell receptor (beta chain) is given with its context. Its specificity is not known. The unexposed donors gave CD4+ T cells in about 2011-2019, prior to COVID-19. After nine to ten days of culture, CD4+ T cells were isolated. The sample originates from a study of CD4 T cells in relation to SARS-CoV-2 and coronaviruses. Assay: immunoSEQ multiplex PCR; the TCRdb copy retains only in-frame clones and omits some. The repertoire holds approximately 20,000 clones, with around three quarters as singletons. The CDR3 covers 12 residues. The junction had 1 base not matched to a gene; V was cut back by 5 bases and J by 5 bases. Germline values: CDR1 SNHLY, CDR2 FYNNEI.

Sequencing input: CD4+ T cells from PBMCs, cultured in vitro. This chain joins TRBV2 and TRBJ1-2; 8 bases align to TRBD1. This receptor was obtained from a human donor in good health. CDR3 bases: TGTGCCAGCAGTACAGGGGGTTATGGCTACACCTTC. Protein sequence: CASSTGGYGYTF.